The source of this T cell receptor beta chain is a study of technical replicates of blood from several donors. Produced via immunoSEQ multiplex PCR; TCRdb's table is partial and in-frame only. The data show 100,000 or so clones, roughly 94% seen once. The CDR3 spans 16 residues. CDR1 and CDR2 from the germline V gene are LNHDA and SQIVND (reference sequence). Germline trimming cut 6 bases from V and 2 bases from J; bases unmatched to any gene: 8. The sequencing input was T cells isolated from PBMCs. V is TRBV19 and J is TRBJ2-3; 10 nucleotides line up with TRBD2. The receptor was isolated from a human donor in good health. CDR3 nucleotides: TGTGCCAGTAGCAGCACTAGCGGGGCTTACACAGATACGCAGTATTTT. It encodes CASSSTSGAYTDTQYF.